This TCR beta chain was profiled in a study of radiotherapy plus CTLA-4 blockade in lung cancer. Study-level information: In approximately 17% of patients, objective responses were seen; 25% to 40% had disease control. Study outcomes and limitations: Among blood TCR repertoires after radiotherapy plus ipilimumab, tumor-derived clones expanded. Best predicting response, reportedly, were early blood T cell clone dynamics, with interferon-beta.

This CDR3 is 15 amino acids long. Germline CDR1 is LNHDA and CDR2 is SQIVND (reference sequence). The ends lost 5 bases at V and 1 base at J; junction bases unmatched: 4. Sequencing used immunoSEQ multiplex PCR; TCRdb keeps in-frame clones, though not all of them. The data show 85,000 to 130,000 clones, with about 84% seen just once and under 2.5% held by the top ten. About this clone itself: Its antigen is unidentified.

This sequence was found in a human donor with non-small cell lung cancer that progressed on radiotherapy plus ipilimumab. Some clones in this sample may be carry-over from other donors' samples. This chain connects TRBV19 to TRBJ1-1, with TRBD1 matching 10 bases. The sample consisted of peripheral blood, taken from a patient treated with radiotherapy plus ipilimumab. The CDR3 protein is CASSGWTGGNTEAFF. The DNA of the CDR3 is TGTGCCAGTAGTGGATGGACAGGGGGGAACACTGAAGCTTTCTTT.